These 11 T cell receptor beta chains share one sample of origin, sequenced in a study of T cells in women clearing cervical HPV infection. Libraries were prepared by immunoSEQ multiplex PCR; TCRdb keeps only in-frame clonotypes and omits some of them. The sample yields about 22,000 clones, of which the top ten take up about 5%. The specimen was blood buffy coat. The receptors here all came from a woman between 18 and 70 years old with a cervical HPV16 infection that either progressed to CIN3+ or cleared (not recorded which).

A note on this clone: The observed sequence ends 3 residues before the CDR3 terminus, with the missing tail filled in from the germline J gene. This rearrangement joins TRBV13 to TRBJ1-3, with D possibly matching TRBD1 (5 bases). CDR1 and CDR2 (germline): PRHDT, FYEKMQ (reference sequence). The V end was cut by 2 bases, the J end by 3 bases, with 11 bases between. CDR3 length equals 15 residues. This chain's CDR3 is CASSLPGAGGNTIYF. The covered CDR3 bases are TGTGCCAGCAGCTTACCTGGGGCAGGTGGAAACACC.

Notes on this clone: With the read ending 3 residues before the CDR3 end, the germline J gene is used to fill in that end. The rearrangement links TRBV2 to TRBJ1-1, with 9 bases matching TRBD1. Losses at the gene ends were 6 bases for V and 0 bases for J; bases not matched to a gene: 14. CDR1 is SNHLY and CDR2 is FYNNEI in the germline V gene. This CDR3 is built from 18 residues. The sequenced part of the CDR3 DNA is TGTGCCAGCAGATCTCCCGGGACAGGGTGGAAAATGAACACTGAA. Encoded protein: CASRSPGTGWKMNTE. The full CDR3 is CASRSPGTGWKMNTEAFF.

Of note for this clone: Read data end 3 residues before the CDR3 end; the end is taken from the germline J gene. The chain combines TRBV10-3 with TRBJ2-7, with D perhaps TRBD1 or TRBD2 (5 bases each). Germline V lookup: CDR1 ENHRY, CDR2 SYGVKD. Trimming left V 0 bases short and J 2 bases short, with 8 bases between. The length of the CDR3 is 14 residues. Partial CDR3 DNA: TGTGCCATCAGTGAGTCCAGGGAGACCTACGAG. Its protein product is CAISESRETYE. The entire CDR3 sequence reads CAISESRETYEQYF.

Note on this clone: The read ends 3 residues early relative to the CDR3; the germline J gene fills the gap. This rearrangement joins TRBV29-1 to TRBJ1-2, with 9 bases aligning to TRBD1. This CDR3 contains 13 residues. V shed 6 bases and J 3 bases; nucleotides not matched to a gene: 5. The germline gives CDR1 SQVTM, CDR2 ANQGSEA. The CDR3 bases that were read are TGCAGCGTGAGGACAGGGGAATACTATGGC. It encodes CSVRTGEYYG. The complete CDR3 reads CSVRTGEYYGYTF.

Concerning this clone itself: The read ends 3 residues early relative to the CDR3; the germline J gene fills the gap. The chain combines TRBV29-1 with TRBJ1-1; D perhaps matches TRBD1 (5 bases). Germline V CDR1 and CDR2: SQVTM, ANQGSEA. This CDR3 region has 14 residues. Trimming took 6 bases from V and 5 from J, leaving 19 bases between them. The CDR3 sequence: CSVKGPGGDTEAFF. Incomplete CDR3 DNA: TGCAGCGTCAAGGGGCCGGGCGGGGATACTGAA.

Of note for this clone: The DNA ends 3 residues before the CDR3 does, and the rest of the CDR3 is filled in from the germline J gene. J is TRBJ2-5 and V is TRBV7-9; the D is unclear. The CDR3 is 12 residues long. The germline CDR1 and CDR2 sequences are SEHNR and FQNEAQ (reference sequence). V was shortened by 1 base and J by 6 bases, with 6 bases between the two germline ends. Partial CDR3 DNA: TGTGCCAGCAGCTTAGAACTGCAGACC. Translating gives CASSLELQT. The whole CDR3 sequence is CASSLELQTQYF. Supplemented by reference TRBV7-9 and TRBJ2-5, the full variable domain reads DTGVSQNPRHKITKRGQNVTFRCDPISEHNRLYWYRQTLGQGPEFLTYFQNEAQLEKSRLLSDRFSAERPKGSFSTLEIQRTEQGDSAMYLCASSLELQTQYFGPGTRLLVL.

As concerns this clone: The observed sequence ends 3 residues before the CDR3 terminus, with the missing tail filled in from the germline J gene. This chain uses TRBV5-1 with TRBJ2-7; TRBD1 aligns across 10 bases. Losses at the gene ends were 0 bases for V and 3 bases for J; bases not matched to a gene: 3. The CDR3 has 15 residues. The germline V gene encodes CDR1 SGHRS and CDR2 YFSETQ. CDR3 bases read: TGCGCCAGCAGCTTGGAGGGACAGGGGATCTACGAG. Translated: CASSLEGQGIYE. The entire CDR3 protein reads CASSLEGQGIYEQYF.

A remark on this clone: From the germline J gene comes the end of the CDR3, since the read stops 3 residues before it. This rearrangement joins TRBV5-6 to TRBJ2-2, with no clear D. The V gene's germline CDR1 is SGHDT and CDR2 YYEEEE. This CDR3 region has 14 residues. Here the CDR3 reads CASSLYQDHSPLFF. The part of the CDR3 DNA that was read is TGTGCCAGCAGCTTGTACCAGGATCATTCACCG.

Points on this clone: Read coverage stops 3 residues before the CDR3 terminus; the germline J gene supplies the remainder. The chain has TRBV5-1 and TRBJ1-2, with 9 bases identical to TRBD1. Germline CDR1 and CDR2: SGHRS and YFSETQ. The CDR3 is 12 residues long. CDR3 bases read: TGCGCCAGCAGCAGGGACAGGGAGGGC. It codes for CASSRDREG. From start to end, the CDR3 is CASSRDREGYTF. The variable domain in full, completed from reference TRBV5-1 and TRBJ1-2, reads KAGVTQTPRYLIKTRGQQVTLSCSPISGHRSVSWYQQTPGQGLQFLFEYFSETQRNKGNFPGRFSGRQFSNSRSEMNVSTLELGDSALYLCASSRDREGYTFGSGTRLTVV.

Concerning this clone: The read ends 3 residues shy of where the CDR3 ends; the end is completed using the germline J gene. The chain employs TRBV7-2 and TRBJ2-7; 7 nucleotides align to TRBD1. V gave up 3 bases and J gave up 2 bases; unmatched junction bases: 4. CDR1 is SGHTA, CDR2 FQGNSA, per germline. This CDR3 region has 14 residues. The CDR3 sequence: CASSLTGSTYEQYF. The CDR3 bases that were read are TGTGCCAGCAGCTTGACAGGGTCGACCTACGAG.

This clone shows up as medium-sized (0.01 to 0.1%) by frequency. Read coverage stops 3 residues before the CDR3 terminus; the germline J gene supplies the remainder. The genes are TRBV29-1 and TRBJ2-3, with 10 bases matching TRBD2. The CDR3 length is 16 residues. The germline gives CDR1 SQVTM, CDR2 ANQGSEA. Unmatched junction bases numbered 12, after V lost 6 bases and J lost 3 bases. CDR3 region: CSVPGRGLAVTDTQYF. Partial CDR3 DNA: TGCAGCGTCCCAGGTCGTGGACTAGCGGTTACAGATACG.